Listed below are T cell receptor beta chains from one sample, sequenced in a study of blood T cell repertoires in COVID-19. Produced via immunoSEQ multiplex PCR; TCRdb's table is partial and in-frame only. The top ten hold 1.9% of the sample, which has 120,000 or so clones, approximately 84% seen once. Material for sequencing was peripheral blood. The receptors originated from a man between 65 and 85 years old with acute or convalescent COVID-19. The CDR3 runs from the conserved cysteine through the conserved F or W. The order of the fields is clone size, CDR3 length, D gene, V gene, J gene, CDR3 protein, CDR3 DNA. D genes are given only for firm matches. Only some rows state a clone size, as once, few, many or a class for expanded clones.

few	13	TRBD1	TRBV2	TRBJ1-1	CASTQGANTEAFF	TGTGCCAGCACACAGGGGGCGAACACTGAAGCTTTCTTT
NA	15	NA	TRBV21-1	TRBJ2-7	CASSPLGETFYEQYF	TGTGCCAGCAGCCCCCTGGGAGAGACTTTCTACGAGCAGTACTTC
NA	14	NA	TRBV5-6	TRBJ1-6	CASSDSGAPSPLHF	TGTGCCAGCAGCGATTCAGGGGCACCTTCACCCCTCCACTTT
NA	16	NA	TRBV21-1	TRBJ1-2	CASSKEGGQGAIGYTF	TGTGCCAGCAGCAAAGAGGGGGGACAGGGGGCGATTGGCTACACCTTC
NA	15	NA	TRBV6-6	TRBJ2-3	CASTIEGVFADTQYF	TGTGCCAGCACTATAGAGGGGGTCTTCGCAGATACGCAGTATTTT
NA	13	NA	TRBV7-2	TRBJ2-3	CASSSSFRDTQYF	TGTGCCAGCAGCTCTTCCTTCAGAGATACGCAGTATTTT
NA	18	NA	TRBV6-1	TRBJ1-5	CASSAGRGVGSLNQPQHF	TGTGCCAGCAGTGCAGGACGGGGGGTTGGGAGCCTTAATCAGCCCCAGCATTTT
few	15	TRBD1	TRBV27	TRBJ1-6	CASSFGQGGFSPLHF	TGTGCCAGCAGTTTCGGACAGGGTGGTTTTTCACCCCTCCACTTT
NA	16	NA	TRBV6-2/TRBV6-3	TRBJ1-6	CASSYESQRVNSPLHF	TGTGCCAGCAGTTACGAGTCCCAGCGGGTAAATTCACCCCTCCACTTT
NA	18	NA	TRBV18	TRBJ1-2	CASSPQNTFNPRDYGYTF	TGTGCCAGCTCACCGCAAAATACCTTCAACCCCAGGGACTATGGCTACACCTTC
NA	16	NA	TRBV27	TRBJ2-1	CASSFLRGSSYNEQFF	TGTGCCAGCAGTTTTTTGAGGGGGAGCTCCTACAATGAGCAGTTCTTC
NA	15	NA	TRBV6-5	TRBJ1-2	CASSEDSGGFYGYTF	TGTGCCAGCAGCGAGGATTCAGGAGGCTTCTATGGCTACACCTTC
NA	13	NA	TRBV27	TRBJ1-6	CASSHGRGSPLHF	TGTGCCAGCTCACACGGTAGGGGTTCACCCCTCCACTTT
NA	15	NA	TRBV19	TRBJ1-6	CASSSWGFDNSPLHF	TGTGCCAGTAGTTCCTGGGGCTTTGATAATTCACCCCTCCACTTT
NA	15	NA	TRBV2	TRBJ2-5	CASTRSRVRQETQYF	TGTGCCAGCACCCGATCTAGAGTTCGTCAAGAGACCCAGTACTTC
NA	16	TRBD1	TRBV7-9	TRBJ1-2	CASSLLGQGQDYGYTF	TGTGCCAGCAGCCTCCTAGGACAGGGGCAGGACTATGGCTACACCTTC